This passage covers 18 T cell receptor beta chains from one sample sequenced in a study of blood T cells in healthy people across ages. A second PCR of about 7 to 11 cycles used a sample-barcoded 5' primer and a J-beta primer mix. TCRdb processed the 5' RACE reads anew with MiXCR; each CDR3 protein has one entry. The sample shows around 750,000 distinct CDR3 sequences, approximately 53% of them seen only once. The sequencing input was blood. These receptors all stem from an elderly man in good health.

V gene TRBV15 combines with J gene TRBJ2-2; no clear D gene. V was trimmed by 0 bases and J by 6 bases, leaving 11 bases between them. Germline CDR1 reads LNHNV; CDR2 reads YYDKDF (reference sequence). The CDR3 runs to 15 residues. Here the CDR3 reads CATSRDLATAGELFF. CDR3 sequence (DNA): TGTGCCACCAGCAGAGATCTCGCGACCGCCGGGGAGCTGTTTTTT. Looking up the rest from reference TRBV15 and TRBJ2-2 gives the full variable domain: DAMVIQNPRYQVTQFGKPVTLSCSQTLNHNVMYWYQQKSSQAPKLLFHYYDKDFNNEADTPDNFQSRRPNTSFCFLDIRSPGLGDTAMYLCATSRDLATAGELFFGEGSRLTVL.

This chain joins TRBV3-1 and TRBJ1-2; tentative D call: TRBD1 (5 bases). The germline V gene encodes CDR1 LGHDT and CDR2 YNNKEL (reference sequence). The CDR3 extends over 14 amino acids. V shed 1 base and J shed 7 bases, with 13 bases lying between them. The DNA for the CDR3 is TGTGCCAGCAGCCAAGGTACAGGAGCTAGTGGCTACACCTTC. This encodes CASSQGTGASGYTF.

The chain combines TRBV27 with TRBJ2-1, with D possibly matching TRBD1 (5 bases). This CDR3 is 15 amino acids long. Germline values: CDR1 MNHEY, CDR2 SMNVEV (reference sequence). Trimming removed 4 bases from V and 8 bases from J, with 18 bases in between. CDR3 DNA sequence: TGTGCCAGCAGTTCCCCGGCCAGGGTCGGCGATGAGCAGTTCTTC. Translated: CASSSPARVGDEQFF.

This clonotype was seen only once. The chain joins TRBV20-1 to TRBJ2-7, with TRBD1 matching over 7 bases. V dropped 6 bases and J dropped 5; count of bases not matched to a gene: 4. CDR1 is DFQATT and CDR2 is SNEGSKA in the germline V gene (reference sequence). CDR3 length: 11 amino acids. The CDR3, as DNA: TGCAGTGCAAATCAGGGGGACGAGCAGTACTTC. Protein product: CSANQGDEQYF.

This clonotype was counted only a few times. This chain connects TRBV29-1 to TRBJ2-5; TRBD1 aligns across 7 bases. The CDR3 runs to 12 residues. V was pared by 6 bases and J by 5 bases, with 6 bases of the junction left unmatched. The V gene's germline CDR1 is SQVTM and CDR2 ANQGSEA. CDR3 sequence (DNA): TGCAGCGTCACGTCAGGGGGTGAGACCCAGTACTTC. It specifies CSVTSGGETQYF. Complete variable domain (other parts from reference TRBV29-1 and TRBJ2-5): SAVISQKPSRDICQRGTSLTIQCQVDSQVTMMFWYRQQPGQSLTLIATANQGSEATYESGFVIDKFPISRPNLTFSTLTVSNMSPEDSSIYLCSVTSGGETQYFGPGTRLLVL.

This clonotype was observed a few times. V usage is TRBV29-1 and J usage is TRBJ2-2, with 7 nucleotides matching TRBD1. The V gene's germline CDR1 is SQVTM and CDR2 ANQGSEA. The CDR3 is 14 amino acids. Trimming at V came to 5 bases and at J to 2 bases, leaving 5 bases not matched to a gene. For the CDR3, the DNA is TGCAGCGTTAGGGCAGGGGGTAACACCGGGGAGCTGTTTTTT. Translated, it gives CSVRAGGNTGELFF.

This clonotype was seen a few times. The rearrangement links TRBV28 to TRBJ2-3; maybe TRBD1 (6 bases). Germline V CDR1 and CDR2: MDHEN, SYDVKM. The germline V and J ends were trimmed by 3 bases and 1 base, with 14 bases remaining between them. The CDR3 consists of 16 residues. CDR3 sequence (DNA): TGTGCCAGCAGTTTGCACAGGGCGTTGGGCACAGATACGCAGTATTTT. This encodes CASSLHRALGTDTQYF. The full variable domain, with the rest looked up from reference TRBV28 and TRBJ2-3, is DVKVTQSSRYLVKRTGEKVFLECVQDMDHENMFWYRQDPGLGLRLIYFSYDVKMKEKGDIPEGYSVSREKKERFSLILESASTNQTSMYLCASSLHRALGTDTQYFGPGTRLTVL.

This clonotype has just a few counts. The chain couples TRBV28 to TRBJ2-1; D possibly corresponds to TRBD2 (7 bases). The CDR3 runs 13 residues. V lost 9 bases to trimming and J lost 9 bases, with 18 bases between them. The V gene's germline CDR1 is MDHEN and CDR2 SYDVKM. CDR3 coding DNA: TGTGCCAGTAAAAGGGGGGGCGAGGGTGAGCAGTTCTTC. This gives the protein CASKRGGEGEQFF.

The rearrangement joins TRBV9 to TRBJ2-3; possibly TRBD2 for D (5 bases). V lost 2 bases and J 0 bases, leaving 10 bases between the germline ends. Germline assignment: CDR1 SGDLS and CDR2 YYNGEE. CDR3 size: 15 residues. CDR3 in DNA: TGTGCCAGCAGCGTGACGGGAACTAGCACAGATACGCAGTATTTT. Translation gives CASSVTGTSTDTQYF.

The rearrangement joins TRBV12-3 or TRBV12-4 to TRBJ2-3; TRBD2 is a possible D gene (5 bases). This CDR3 has 12 amino acids. V was cut by 7 bases and J by 14 bases, with 19 bases left in between. The DNA for the CDR3 is TGTGCCAGCACCCTCGGGCTAGCAGGCGCGTATTTT. This translates into CASTLGLAGAYF.

The J gene is TRBJ1-2, the V gene TRBV2, with D possibly TRBD1 on 5 matching bases. The CDR3 extends over 12 amino acids. Germline CDR1 SNHLY, CDR2 FYNNEI. V lost 7 bases, J lost 6 bases, and 12 bases lay in between. The CDR3 DNA is TGTGCCAGCATTCGGGACGGGAATGGCTACACCTTC. It codes for CASIRDGNGYTF.

The chain carries TRBV6-1 and TRBJ2-3, with 12 bases matching TRBD2. Germline CDR1 is MNHNS and CDR2 is SASEGT. The J segment lost 1 base and the V segment lost 5 bases, leaving 10 bases of the junction unmatched. The CDR3 runs to 18 residues. The CDR3 here is CASSLLRLAGVGTDTQYF. In nucleotides, the CDR3 is TGTGCCAGCAGTCTCCTTAGACTAGCGGGAGTAGGCACAGATACGCAGTATTTT.

This clonotype was counted between two and nine times. This chain uses TRBV4-1 with TRBJ2-5; TRBD1 is a possible D gene (6 bases). Deletions cut 3 bases from V and 1 base from J, with 18 bases between. The CDR3 has 17 residues. The germline gives CDR1 MGHRA, CDR2 YSYEKL. CDR3 sequence reads: CASSHRQSQGIQETQYF. The CDR3 DNA follows: TGCGCCAGCAGCCACAGACAGTCCCAGGGGATCCAAGAGACCCAGTACTTC.

The chain employs TRBV28 and TRBJ2-5; D tentatively reads TRBD1 or TRBD2 (6 bases each). The CDR3 is 15 amino acids. CDR1 is MDHEN, CDR2 SYDVKM, per germline. Trimming took 7 bases from V and 7 from J, leaving 22 bases between them. The CDR3 DNA reads as TGTGCCAGCACCCTGGCTCGGGGGCTCGGTGGGACCCAGTACTTC. This gives the protein CASTLARGLGGTQYF.

This chain links TRBV27 with TRBJ2-7; 16 nucleotides line up with TRBD2. This CDR3 contains 15 residues. CDR1 and CDR2 (germline): MNHEY, SMNVEV (reference sequence). V gave up 6 bases and J gave up 7 bases; unmatched junction bases: 6. For the CDR3, the DNA is TGTGCCAGCAGCCGCCCGGGACTAGCGGGAGGGGAGCAGTACTTC. Protein product: CASSRPGLAGGEQYF.

The V call is TRBV29-1, the J call TRBJ1-2, with D maybe TRBD1 (6 bases). CDR3 size: 13 residues. The germline V gene has CDR1 SQVTM and CDR2 ANQGSEA. Trimming left V 6 bases short and J 8 bases short, with 19 bases between. CDR3 in DNA: TGCAGCGTCCATCCCCTGAGGGGGTTCGGCTACACCTTC. Its protein product is CSVHPLRGFGYTF.

The V gene is TRBV20-1, the J gene TRBJ2-3; 14 bases are shared with TRBD2. The V gene end was trimmed by 1 base and the J gene end by 5 bases; junction bases not matched to a gene: 5. The CDR3 loop spans 16 amino acids. The germline V gene encodes CDR1 DFQATT and CDR2 SNEGSKA (reference sequence). The CDR3 DNA reads TGCAGTGCTAGAGGTGGGACTAGCGGGGGAGGAGATACGCAGTATTTT. This sequence encodes CSARGGTSGGGDTQYF.

This clonotype was seen a handful of times. In DNA form, the CDR3 reads TGTGCCAGCAGCTTAAGGTCGGGACAGGGGGGAGGCGAGCAGTACTTC. It specifies CASSLRSGQGGGEQYF. The V call is TRBV7-3, the J call TRBJ2-7; 11 nucleotides agree with TRBD1. The V gene's germline CDR1 is SGHTA and CDR2 FQGTGA. V gave up 1 base and J gave up 6 bases; unmatched junction bases: 8. The CDR3 extends over 16 amino acids.